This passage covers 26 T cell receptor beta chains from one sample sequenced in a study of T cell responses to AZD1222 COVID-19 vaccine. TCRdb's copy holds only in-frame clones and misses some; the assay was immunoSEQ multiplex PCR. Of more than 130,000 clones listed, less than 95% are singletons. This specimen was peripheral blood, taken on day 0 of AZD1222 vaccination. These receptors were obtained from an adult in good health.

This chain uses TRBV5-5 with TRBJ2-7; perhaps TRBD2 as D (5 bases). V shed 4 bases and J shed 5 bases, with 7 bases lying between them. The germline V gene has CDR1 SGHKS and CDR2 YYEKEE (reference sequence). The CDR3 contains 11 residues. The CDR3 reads CASSRGNEQYF. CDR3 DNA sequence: TGTGCCAGCAGCCGGGGAAACGAGCAGTACTTC. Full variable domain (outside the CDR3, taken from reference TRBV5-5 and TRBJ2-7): DAGVTQSPTHLIKTRGQQVTLRCSPISGHKSVSWYQQVLGQGPQFIFQYYEKEERGRGNFPDRFSARQFPNYSSELNVNALLLGDSALYLCASSRGNEQYFGPGTRLTVT.

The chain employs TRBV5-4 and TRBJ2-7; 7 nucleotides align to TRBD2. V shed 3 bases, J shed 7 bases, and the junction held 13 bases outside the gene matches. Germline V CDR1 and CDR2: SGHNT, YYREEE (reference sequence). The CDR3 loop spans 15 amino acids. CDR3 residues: CASSSWRGRGWEQYF. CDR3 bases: TGTGCCAGCAGCTCCTGGCGAGGGAGGGGCTGGGAGCAGTACTTC.

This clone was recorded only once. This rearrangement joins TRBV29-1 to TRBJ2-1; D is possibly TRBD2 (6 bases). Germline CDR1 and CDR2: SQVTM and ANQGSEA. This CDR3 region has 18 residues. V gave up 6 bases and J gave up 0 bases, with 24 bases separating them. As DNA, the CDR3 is TGCAGCGTGGAAAGCGGGCGCACAGTTTTTAGCTCCTACAATGAGCAGTTCTTC. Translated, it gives CSVESGRTVFSSYNEQFF.

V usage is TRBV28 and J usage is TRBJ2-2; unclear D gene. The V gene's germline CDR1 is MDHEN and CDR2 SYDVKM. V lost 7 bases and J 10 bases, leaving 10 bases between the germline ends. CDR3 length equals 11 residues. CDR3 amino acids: CASMSQVELFF. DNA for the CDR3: TGTGCCAGCATGAGCCAAGTGGAGCTGTTTTTT.

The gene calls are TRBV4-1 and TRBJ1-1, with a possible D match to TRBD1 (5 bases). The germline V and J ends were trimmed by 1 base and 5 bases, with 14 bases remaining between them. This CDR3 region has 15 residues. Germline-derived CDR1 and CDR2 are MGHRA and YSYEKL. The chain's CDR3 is CASSQAPRGVTEAFF. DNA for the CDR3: TGCGCCAGCAGCCAAGCACCGCGGGGGGTAACTGAAGCTTTCTTT.

DNA of the CDR3: TGTGCCAGCAGTGGGGACCCTAATTCACCCCTCCACTTT. It translates to CASSGDPNSPLHF. The V gene is TRBV2, the J gene TRBJ1-6; weak D call: TRBD1 (5 bases). The CDR3 consists of 13 residues. The V gene lost 4 bases and the J gene lost 6 bases, with 7 bases spanning the gap. Germline V lookup: CDR1 SNHLY, CDR2 FYNNEI.

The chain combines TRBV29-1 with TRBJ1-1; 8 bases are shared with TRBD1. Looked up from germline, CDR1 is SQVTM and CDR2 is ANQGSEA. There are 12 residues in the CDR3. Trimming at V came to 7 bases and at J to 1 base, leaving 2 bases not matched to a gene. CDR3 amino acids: CSATGANTEAFF. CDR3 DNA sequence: TGCAGCGCGACAGGGGCGAACACTGAAGCTTTCTTT.

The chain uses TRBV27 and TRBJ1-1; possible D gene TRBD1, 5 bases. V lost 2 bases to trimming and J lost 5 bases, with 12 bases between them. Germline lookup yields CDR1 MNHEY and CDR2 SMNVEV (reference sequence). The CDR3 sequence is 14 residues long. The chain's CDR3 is CASSLQGMRTEAFF. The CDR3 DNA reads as TGTGCCAGCAGTTTACAGGGTATGAGAACTGAAGCTTTCTTT.

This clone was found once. As DNA, the CDR3 is TGCGCCAGCAGCTTGGTGGGGACAGGGGCGGCGGGTGAGCAGTTCTTC. This translates into CASSLVGTGAAGEQFF. The chain is built from TRBV5-1 and TRBJ2-1; 10 bases line up with TRBD1. The CDR3 totals 16 residues. Germline V gene lookup returns CDR1 SGHRS and CDR2 YFSETQ. V gave up 0 bases and J gave up 9 bases; unmatched junction bases: 9.

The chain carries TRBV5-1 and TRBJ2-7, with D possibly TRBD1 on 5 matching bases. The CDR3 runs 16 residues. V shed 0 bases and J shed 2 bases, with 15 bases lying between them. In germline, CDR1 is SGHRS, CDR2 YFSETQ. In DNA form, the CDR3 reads TGCGCCAGCAGCTTGGGATCCGCGACAGCAGCCTACGAGCAGTACTTC. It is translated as CASSLGSATAAYEQYF. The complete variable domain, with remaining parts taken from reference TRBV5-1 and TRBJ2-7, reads KAGVTQTPRYLIKTRGQQVTLSCSPISGHRSVSWYQQTPGQGLQFLFEYFSETQRNKGNFPGRFSGRQFSNSRSEMNVSTLELGDSALYLCASSLGSATAAYEQYFGPGTRLTVT.

The CDR3 DNA sequence: TGCGCCAGCAGCCCGACCGGAGGAGCTACAACTGAAGCTTTCTTT. Protein: CASSPTGGATTEAFF. The V gene is TRBV5-1, the J gene TRBJ1-1, with unresolved D. The CDR3 has 15 residues. Trimming removed 4 bases from V and 5 bases from J, with 18 bases in between. The germline V gene has CDR1 SGHRS and CDR2 YFSETQ.

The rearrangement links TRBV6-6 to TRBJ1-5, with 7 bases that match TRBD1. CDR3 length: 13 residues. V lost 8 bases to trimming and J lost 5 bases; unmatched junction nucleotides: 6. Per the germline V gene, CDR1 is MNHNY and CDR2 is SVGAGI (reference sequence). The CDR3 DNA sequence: TGTGCCAGCGGAGACAGGGCGTATCAGCCCCAGCATTTT. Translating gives CASGDRAYQPQHF.

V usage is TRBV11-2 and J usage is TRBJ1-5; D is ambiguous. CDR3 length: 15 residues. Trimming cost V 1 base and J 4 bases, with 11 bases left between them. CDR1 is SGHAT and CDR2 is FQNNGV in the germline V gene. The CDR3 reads CASSLGPGGNQPQHF. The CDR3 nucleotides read TGTGCCAGCAGCTTAGGCCCAGGCGGAAATCAGCCCCAGCATTTT. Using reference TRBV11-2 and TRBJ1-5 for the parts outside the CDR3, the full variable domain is EAGVAQSPRYKIIEKRQSVAFWCNPISGHATLYWYQQILGQGPKLLIQFQNNGVVDDSQLPKDRFSAERLKGVDSTLKIQPAKLEDSAVYLCASSLGPGGNQPQHFGDGTRLSIL.

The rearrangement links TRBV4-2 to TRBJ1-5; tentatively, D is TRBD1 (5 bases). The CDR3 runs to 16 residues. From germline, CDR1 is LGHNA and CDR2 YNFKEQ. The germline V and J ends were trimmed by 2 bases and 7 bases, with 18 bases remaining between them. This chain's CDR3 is CASSQPGTLSGQPQHF. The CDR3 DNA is TGTGCCAGCAGCCAACCCGGGACGCTGTCAGGCCAGCCCCAGCATTTT.

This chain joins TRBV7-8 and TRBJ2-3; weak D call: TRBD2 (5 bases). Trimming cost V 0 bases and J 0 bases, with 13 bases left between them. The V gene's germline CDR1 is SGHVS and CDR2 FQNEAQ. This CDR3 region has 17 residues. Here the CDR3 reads CASSLAGARASTDTQYF. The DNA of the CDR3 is TGTGCCAGCAGCTTAGCGGGAGCAAGGGCGAGCACAGATACGCAGTATTTT.

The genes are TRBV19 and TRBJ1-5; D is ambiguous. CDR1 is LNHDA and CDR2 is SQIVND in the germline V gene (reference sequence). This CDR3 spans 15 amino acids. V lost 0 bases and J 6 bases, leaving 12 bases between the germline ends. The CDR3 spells CASSIENWGGQPQHF. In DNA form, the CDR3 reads TGTGCCAGTAGTATAGAAAACTGGGGAGGTCAGCCCCAGCATTTT.

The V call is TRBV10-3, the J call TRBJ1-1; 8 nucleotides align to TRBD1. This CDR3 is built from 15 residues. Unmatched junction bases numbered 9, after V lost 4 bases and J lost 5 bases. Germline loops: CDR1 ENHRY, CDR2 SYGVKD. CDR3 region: CAISVLTGGETEAFF. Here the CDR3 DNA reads TGTGCCATCAGTGTCCTTACAGGGGGTGAGACTGAAGCTTTCTTT.

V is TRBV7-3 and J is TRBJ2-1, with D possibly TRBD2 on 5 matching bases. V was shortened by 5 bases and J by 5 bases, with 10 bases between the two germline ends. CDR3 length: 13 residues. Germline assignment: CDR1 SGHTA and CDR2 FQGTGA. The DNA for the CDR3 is TGTGCCAGCAGCCCGGGGTCCAACAATGAGCAGTTCTTC. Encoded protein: CASSPGSNNEQFF. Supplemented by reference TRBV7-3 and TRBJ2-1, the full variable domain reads GAGVSQTPSNKVTEKGKYVELRCDPISGHTALYWYRQSLGQGPEFLIYFQGTGAADDSGLPNDRFFAVRPEGSVSTLKIQRTERGDSAVYLCASSPGSNNEQFFGPGTRLTVL.

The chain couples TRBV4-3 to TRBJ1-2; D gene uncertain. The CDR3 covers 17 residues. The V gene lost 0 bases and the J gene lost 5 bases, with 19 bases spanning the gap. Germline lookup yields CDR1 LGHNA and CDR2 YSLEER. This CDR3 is CASSQDIMTRPTYGYTF. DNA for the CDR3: TGCGCCAGCAGCCAAGATATAATGACCAGACCGACTTATGGCTACACCTTC.

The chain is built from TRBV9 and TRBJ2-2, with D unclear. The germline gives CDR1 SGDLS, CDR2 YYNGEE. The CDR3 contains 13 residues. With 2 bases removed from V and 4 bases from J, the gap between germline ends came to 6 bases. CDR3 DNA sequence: TGTGCCAGCAGCGTTCGGCCCACCGGGGAGCTGTTTTTT. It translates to CASSVRPTGELFF.

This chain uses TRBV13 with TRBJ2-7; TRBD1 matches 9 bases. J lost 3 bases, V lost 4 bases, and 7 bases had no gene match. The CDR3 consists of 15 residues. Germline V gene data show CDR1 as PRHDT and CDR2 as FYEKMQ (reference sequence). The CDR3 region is CASSSDRGVNYEQYF. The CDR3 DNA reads TGTGCCAGCAGCTCCGACAGGGGGGTAAACTACGAGCAGTACTTC.

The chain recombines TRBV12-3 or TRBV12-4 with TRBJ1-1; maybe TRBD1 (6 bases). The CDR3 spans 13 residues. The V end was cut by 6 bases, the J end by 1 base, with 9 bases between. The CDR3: CASREGQNTEAFF. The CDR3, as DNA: TGTGCCAGCAGGGAGGGACAGAACACTGAAGCTTTCTTT.

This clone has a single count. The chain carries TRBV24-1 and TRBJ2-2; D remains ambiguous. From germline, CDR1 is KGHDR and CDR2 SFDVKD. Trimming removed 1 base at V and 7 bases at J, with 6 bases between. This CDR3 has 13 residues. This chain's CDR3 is CATSDFSVGELFF. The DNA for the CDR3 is TGTGCCACCAGTGATTTTTCGGTCGGGGAGCTGTTTTTT.

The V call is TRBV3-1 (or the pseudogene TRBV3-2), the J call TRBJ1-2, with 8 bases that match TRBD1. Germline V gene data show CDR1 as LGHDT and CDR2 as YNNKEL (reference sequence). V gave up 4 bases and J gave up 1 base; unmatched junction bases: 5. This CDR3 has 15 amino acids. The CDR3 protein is CASSLTGGVNYGYTF. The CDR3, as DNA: TGTGCCAGCAGCCTAACAGGGGGGGTTAACTATGGCTACACCTTC.

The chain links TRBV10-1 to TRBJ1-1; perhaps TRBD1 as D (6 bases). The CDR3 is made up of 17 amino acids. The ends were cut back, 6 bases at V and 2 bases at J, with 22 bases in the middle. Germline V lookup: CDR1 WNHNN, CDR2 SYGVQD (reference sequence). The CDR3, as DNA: TGCGCCAGCAGCTCCGGGACACAGGAGGGAATTAACACTGAAGCTTTCTTT. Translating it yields CASSSGTQEGINTEAFF.

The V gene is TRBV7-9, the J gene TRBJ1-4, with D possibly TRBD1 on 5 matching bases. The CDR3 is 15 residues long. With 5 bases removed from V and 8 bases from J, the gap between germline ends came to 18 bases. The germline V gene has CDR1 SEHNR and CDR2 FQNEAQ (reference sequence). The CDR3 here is CASSPTQGKLEKLFF. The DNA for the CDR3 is TGTGCCAGCAGCCCCACTCAGGGCAAATTAGAAAAACTGTTTTTT.